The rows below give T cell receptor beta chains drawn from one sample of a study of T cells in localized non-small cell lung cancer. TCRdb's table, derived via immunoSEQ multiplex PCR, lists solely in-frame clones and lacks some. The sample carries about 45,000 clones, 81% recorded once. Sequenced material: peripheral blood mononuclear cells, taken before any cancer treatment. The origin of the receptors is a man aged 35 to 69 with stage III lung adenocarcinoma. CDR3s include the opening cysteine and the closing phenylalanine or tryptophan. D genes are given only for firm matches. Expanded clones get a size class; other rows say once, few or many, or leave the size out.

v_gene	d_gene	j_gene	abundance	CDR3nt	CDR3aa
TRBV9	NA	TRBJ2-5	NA	TGTGCCAGCAGTGCCTGGGGGAACCAAGAGACCCAGTACTTC	CASSAWGNQETQYF
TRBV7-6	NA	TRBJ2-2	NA	TGTGCCAGCAGCCTAGACAGGACCGGGGAGCTGTTTTTT	CASSLDRTGELFF
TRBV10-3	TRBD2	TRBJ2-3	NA	TGTGCCATCCGCCCGGGCGGGGGGTCAGATACGCAGTATTTT	CAIRPGGGSDTQYF
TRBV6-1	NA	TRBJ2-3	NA	TGTGCCAGCAGTGAAGCTGGCGTAAGGGGGTCAGATACGCAGTATTTT	CASSEAGVRGSDTQYF
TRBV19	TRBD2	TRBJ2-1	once	TGTGCCAGTAGTATAGATAGCGGGGGGGCCGGTTCGCTGAATGAGCAGTTCTTC	CASSIDSGGAGSLNEQFF
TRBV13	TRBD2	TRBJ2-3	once	TGTGCCAGCAGCTCATCTAGCGGGGGGGCCGTCATCGTCTATAGCACAGATACGCAGTATTTT	CASSSSSGGAVIVYSTDTQYF
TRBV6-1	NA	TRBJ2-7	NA	TGTGCCAGCAGTGTCTTTCTAAGCTCCTACGAGCAGTACTTC	CASSVFLSSYEQYF
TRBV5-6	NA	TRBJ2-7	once	TGTGCCAGCAGCTTGTTTCCAGGGGGGAGATCTGGCGAGCAGTACTTC	CASSLFPGGRSGEQYF
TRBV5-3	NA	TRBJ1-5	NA	TGTGCCAGCAGCTTGGAGACGGATCAGCCCCAGCATTTT	CASSLETDQPQHF
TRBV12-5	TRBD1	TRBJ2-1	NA	TGTGCTAGTGGTTTGGTAGGGTTGGCGGGACAGGGATACAATGAGCAGTTCTTC	CASGLVGLAGQGYNEQFF
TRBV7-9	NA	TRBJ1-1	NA	TGTGCCAGCAGCCCTAGGGGGGGAAGCCGTACAGGGAGGGTTGATGAAGCTTTCTTT	CASSPRGGSRTGRVDEAFF
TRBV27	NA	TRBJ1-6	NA	TGTGCCAGCAGTAGTCGTCAGGGGAGGATATCACCCCTCCACTTT	CASSSRQGRISPLHF
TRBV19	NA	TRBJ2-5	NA	TGTGCCAGTAGCAATACTTACAAGGAGACCCAGTACTTC	CASSNTYKETQYF
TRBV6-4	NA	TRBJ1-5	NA	TGTGCCAGCAGTACCGGGACCCATCAGCCCCAGCATTTT	CASSTGTHQPQHF
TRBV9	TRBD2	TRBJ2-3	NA	TGTGCCAGCAGCGTAGCGGGGGGGAGCACAGATACGCAGTATTTT	CASSVAGGSTDTQYF
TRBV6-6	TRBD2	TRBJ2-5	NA	TGTGCCAGCAGTTCCGGACTAGCGGGGACGCAGACCCAGTACTTC	CASSSGLAGTQTQYF
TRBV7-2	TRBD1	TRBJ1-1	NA	TGTGCCAGCAGCTTAGTAGGCCAGGGGGCTGAAGCTTTCTTT	CASSLVGQGAEAFF
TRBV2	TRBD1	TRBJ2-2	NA	TGTGCCAGCAGAGGACAGGACCCGAACACCGGGGAGCTGTTTTTT	CASRGQDPNTGELFF
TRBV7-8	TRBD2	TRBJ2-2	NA	TGTGCCAATGGACTAGCGGGGGGGCTGAGGACCGGGGAGCTGTTTTTT	CANGLAGGLRTGELFF
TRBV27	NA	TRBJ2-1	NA	TGTGCCAGCAGCAGAGCAAGCTCCTACAATGAGCAGTTCTTC	CASSRASSYNEQFF
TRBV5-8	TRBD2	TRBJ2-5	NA	TGTGCCAGCAGCTTGGAACTAGCGGGTCTGGAGGAGACCCAGTACTTC	CASSLELAGLEETQYF